Sequencing of this T cell receptor beta chain was carried out in a study of blood T cells in healthy people across ages. A second PCR of roughly 7 to 11 cycles used a sample-barcoded 5' primer and a J-beta primer mix. Tags on each cDNA molecule came from a template-switch adaptor with 12 random nucleotides. TCRdb independently ran MiXCR on the 5' RACE reads; one entry per CDR3 protein. The sample has about 800,000 distinct CDR3 sequences; less than 60% are singletons. The V gene's germline CDR1 is MDHEN and CDR2 SYDVKM. J was trimmed by 1 base and V by 9 bases; bases with no gene match: 3. The CDR3 has 14 residues.

This TCR derives from a man older than 75 in good health. The sequencing sample was made of blood. V is TRBV28 and J is TRBJ1-5; 10 bases align to TRBD1. CDR3 residues: CASQDRGSNQPQHF. The DNA of the CDR3 is TGTGCCAGTCAGGACAGGGGGAGCAATCAGCCCCAGCATTTT.